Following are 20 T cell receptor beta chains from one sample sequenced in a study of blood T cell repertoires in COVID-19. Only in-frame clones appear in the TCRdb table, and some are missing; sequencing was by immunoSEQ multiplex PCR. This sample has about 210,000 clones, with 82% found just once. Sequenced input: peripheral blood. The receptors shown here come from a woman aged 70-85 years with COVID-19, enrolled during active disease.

The CDR3 sequence: CASSSRQINTDTQYF. The CDR3 DNA follows: TGTGCCAGCAGTTCCCGACAGATAAACACAGATACGCAGTATTTT. The chain uses TRBV6-5 and TRBJ2-3; perhaps TRBD1 as D (5 bases). The CDR3 is 15 residues long. The germline V gene encodes CDR1 MNHEY and CDR2 SVGAGI. The V and J ends lost 4 bases and 2 bases respectively, with 13 bases between them.

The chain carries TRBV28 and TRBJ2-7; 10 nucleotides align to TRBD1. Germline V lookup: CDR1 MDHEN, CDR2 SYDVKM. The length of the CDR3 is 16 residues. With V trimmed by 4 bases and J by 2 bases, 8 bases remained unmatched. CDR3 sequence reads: CASSSAPGQGAYEQYF. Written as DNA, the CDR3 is TGTGCCAGCAGTTCAGCCCCCGGACAGGGGGCCTACGAGCAGTACTTC.

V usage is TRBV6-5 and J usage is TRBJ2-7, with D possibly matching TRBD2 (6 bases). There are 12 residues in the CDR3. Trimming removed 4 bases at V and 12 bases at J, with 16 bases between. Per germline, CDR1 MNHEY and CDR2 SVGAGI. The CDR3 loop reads CASSFSRRDLYF. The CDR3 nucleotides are TGTGCCAGCAGTTTCTCAAGGAGGGACCTGTACTTC.

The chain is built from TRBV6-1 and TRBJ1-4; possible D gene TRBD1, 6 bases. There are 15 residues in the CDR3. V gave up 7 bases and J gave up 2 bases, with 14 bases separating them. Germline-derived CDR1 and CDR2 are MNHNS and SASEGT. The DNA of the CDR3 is TGTGCCAGCAATCCTACAGGGAGTACTAATGAAAAACTGTTTTTT. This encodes CASNPTGSTNEKLFF.

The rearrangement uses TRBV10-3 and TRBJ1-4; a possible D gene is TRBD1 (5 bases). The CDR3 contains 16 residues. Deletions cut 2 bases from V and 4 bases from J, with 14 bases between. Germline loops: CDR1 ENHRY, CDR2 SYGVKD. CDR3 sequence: CAISERGVADNEKLFF. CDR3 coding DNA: TGTGCCATCAGTGAGCGGGGGGTCGCCGATAATGAAAAACTGTTTTTT.

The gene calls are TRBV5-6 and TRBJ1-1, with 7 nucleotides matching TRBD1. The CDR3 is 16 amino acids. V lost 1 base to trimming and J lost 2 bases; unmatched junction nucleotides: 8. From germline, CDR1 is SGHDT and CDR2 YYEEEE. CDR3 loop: CASSLYWDRVNTEAFF. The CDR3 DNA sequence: TGTGCCAGCAGCTTGTATTGGGACAGAGTAAACACTGAAGCTTTCTTT. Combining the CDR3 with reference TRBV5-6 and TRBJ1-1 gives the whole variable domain DAGVTQSPTHLIKTRGQQVTLRCSPKSGHDTVSWYQQALGQGPQFIFQYYEEEERQRGNFPDRFSGHQFPNYSSELNVNALLLGDSALYLCASSLYWDRVNTEAFFGQGTRLTVV.

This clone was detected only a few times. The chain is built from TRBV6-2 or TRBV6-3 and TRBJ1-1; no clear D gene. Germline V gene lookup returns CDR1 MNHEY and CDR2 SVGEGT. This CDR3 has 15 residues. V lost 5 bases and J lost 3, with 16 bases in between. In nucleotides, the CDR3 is TGTGCCAGCAGTGATGCCGGGAGGGTAGACACTGAAGCTTTCTTT. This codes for CASSDAGRVDTEAFF.

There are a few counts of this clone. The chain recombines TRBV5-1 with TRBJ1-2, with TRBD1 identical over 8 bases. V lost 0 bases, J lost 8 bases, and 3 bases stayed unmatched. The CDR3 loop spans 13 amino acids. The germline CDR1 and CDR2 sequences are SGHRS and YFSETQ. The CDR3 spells CASSLGTGSGYTF. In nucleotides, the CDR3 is TGCGCCAGCAGCTTGGGGACAGGGAGCGGCTACACCTTC.

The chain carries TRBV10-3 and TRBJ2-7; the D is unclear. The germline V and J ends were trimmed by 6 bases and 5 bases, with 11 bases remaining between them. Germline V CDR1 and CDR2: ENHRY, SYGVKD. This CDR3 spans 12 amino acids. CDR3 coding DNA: TGTGCCATCAGCCTCGCAGGAAACGAGCAGTACTTC. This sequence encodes CAISLAGNEQYF.

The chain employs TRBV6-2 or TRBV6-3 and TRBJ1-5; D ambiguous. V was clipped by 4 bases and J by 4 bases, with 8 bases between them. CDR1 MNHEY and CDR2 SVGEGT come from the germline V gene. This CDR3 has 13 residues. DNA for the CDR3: TGTGCCAGCAGTTTTTTGCAGAATCAGCCCCAGCATTTT. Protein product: CASSFLQNQPQHF.

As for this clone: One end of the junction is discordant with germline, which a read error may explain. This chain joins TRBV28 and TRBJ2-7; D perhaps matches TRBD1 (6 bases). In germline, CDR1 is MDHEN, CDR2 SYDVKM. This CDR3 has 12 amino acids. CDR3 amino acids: CASSPPGHQGEF. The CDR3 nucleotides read TGTGCCAGCAGTCCTCCGGGACATCAAGGAGAATTC.

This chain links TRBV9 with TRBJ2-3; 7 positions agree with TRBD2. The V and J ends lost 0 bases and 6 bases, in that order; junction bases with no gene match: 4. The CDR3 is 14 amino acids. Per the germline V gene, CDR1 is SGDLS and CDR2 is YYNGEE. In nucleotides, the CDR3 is TGTGCCAGCAGCGTAGGTCCCGGGGGGGATACGCAGTATTTT. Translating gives CASSVGPGGDTQYF.

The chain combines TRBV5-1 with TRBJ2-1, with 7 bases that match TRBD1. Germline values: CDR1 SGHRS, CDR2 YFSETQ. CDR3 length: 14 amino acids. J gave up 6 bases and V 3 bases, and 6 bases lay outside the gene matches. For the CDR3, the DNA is TGCGCCAGCAGCTCTCAAGGGGGCACCAATGAGCAGTTCTTC. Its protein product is CASSSQGGTNEQFF.

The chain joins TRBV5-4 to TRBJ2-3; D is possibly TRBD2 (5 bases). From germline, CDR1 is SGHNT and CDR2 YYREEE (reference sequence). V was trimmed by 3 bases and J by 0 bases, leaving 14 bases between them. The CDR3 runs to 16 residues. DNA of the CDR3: TGTGCCAGCAGCTGGGTCCGGGGTCGTAGCACAGATACGCAGTATTTT. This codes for CASSWVRGRSTDTQYF.

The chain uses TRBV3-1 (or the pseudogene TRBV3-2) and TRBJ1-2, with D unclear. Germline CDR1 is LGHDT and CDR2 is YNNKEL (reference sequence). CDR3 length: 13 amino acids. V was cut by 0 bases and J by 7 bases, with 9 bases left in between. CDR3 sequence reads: CASSQERVGGYTF. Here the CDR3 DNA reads TGTGCCAGCAGCCAAGAGAGGGTGGGTGGCTACACCTTC.

The CDR3 loop is CASEEYGAADTQYF. CDR3 bases: TGTGCCAGCGAGGAGTACGGTGCCGCAGATACGCAGTATTTT. The genes are TRBV28 and TRBJ2-3; the D is unclear. With 8 bases removed from V and 4 bases from J, the gap between germline ends came to 16 bases. The CDR3 consists of 14 residues. Germline assignment: CDR1 MDHEN and CDR2 SYDVKM.

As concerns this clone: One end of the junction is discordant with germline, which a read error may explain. The CDR3 sequence: CASTLGASQTDTQYF. The CDR3 DNA follows: TGTGCCAGCACCTTAGGGGCCAGCCAGACAGATACGCAGTATTTT. The chain links TRBV7-9 to TRBJ2-3; a weak D match, TRBD1 (5 bases). CDR1 and CDR2 from the germline V gene are SEHNR and FQNEAQ (reference sequence). This CDR3 is 15 amino acids long.

CDR3 nucleotide sequence: TGTGCCAGCAGCGTGCGGGCGGTCCGGCAACTATATGGCTACACCTTC. Protein: CASSVRAVRQLYGYTF. The chain carries TRBV5-6 and TRBJ1-2; D ambiguous. Germline-derived CDR1 and CDR2 are SGHDT and YYEEEE. The CDR3 consists of 16 residues. Trimming left V 4 bases short and J 5 bases short, with 21 bases between. Together with reference TRBV5-6 and TRBJ1-2, the CDR3 gives the full variable domain: DAGVTQSPTHLIKTRGQQVTLRCSPKSGHDTVSWYQQALGQGPQFIFQYYEEEERQRGNFPDRFSGHQFPNYSSELNVNALLLGDSALYLCASSVRAVRQLYGYTFGSGTRLTVV.

The CDR3 DNA reads TGTGCCAGCACGGCAGGGTCCTACGAGCAGTACTTC. Protein: CASTAGSYEQYF. J is TRBJ2-7 and V is TRBV2, with D possibly matching TRBD1 (5 bases). Trimming took 7 bases from V and 1 from J, leaving 8 bases between them. The germline V gene encodes CDR1 SNHLY and CDR2 FYNNEI. There are 12 residues in the CDR3. The whole variable domain, filled in from reference TRBV2 and TRBJ2-7, reads EPEVTQTPSHQVTQMGQEVILRCVPISNHLYFYWYRQILGQKVEFLVSFYNNEISEKSEIFDDQFSVERPDGSNFTLKIRSTKLEDSAMYFCASTAGSYEQYFGPGTRLTVT.

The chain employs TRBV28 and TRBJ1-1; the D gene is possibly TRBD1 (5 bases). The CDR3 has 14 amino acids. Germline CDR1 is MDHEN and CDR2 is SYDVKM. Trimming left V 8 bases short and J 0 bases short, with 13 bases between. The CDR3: CASEMGGMNTEAFF. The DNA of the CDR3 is TGTGCCAGCGAAATGGGGGGGATGAACACTGAAGCTTTCTTT.